This TCR beta chain was identified in a study of low-dose radiotherapy and immunotherapy resistance in tumors. In the study overall: Across 26 weeks, 13 Gy in total went to Cohort 2, delivered as 1 Gy per fraction every two weeks. Intravenous administration to patients comprised nivolumab at 240 mg every two weeks and ipilimumab at 1 mg/kg every six weeks.

Trimming stripped 4 bases from V and 3 bases from J, with 7 bases between. The CDR3 length is 11 residues. Germline CDR1 is GTSNPN and CDR2 is SVGIG (reference sequence). The sample's time point: before trial treatment. Nivolumab, ipilimumab, aspirin, low-dose cyclophosphamide and low-dose radiotherapy were all administered to the donors. Primers used for first-strand cDNA, a TRAV- and TRBV-specific set, covered both alpha and beta chains. The authors amplified TCRs for about 20 PCR cycles with a constant-region primer and a V-primer adapter. In vitro transcription served to amplify the isolated mRNA. TCRdb itself ran the reads through MiXCR, one entry per CDR3 protein. The profile covers about 89,000 distinct CDR3 sequences, with 9.4% appearing a single time and under 1.1% taken by the ten largest. This clonotype was observed many times.

This chain joins TRBV30 and TRBJ2-7; D gene unclear. The sequenced sample was PBMCs, obtained before treatment. The receptor was derived from a male donor with prostate cancer. CDR3 in amino acids: CAWTLGYEQYF. For the CDR3, the DNA is TGTGCCTGGACTTTGGGCTACGAGCAGTACTTC.